Following are 24 T cell receptor beta chains from one sample sequenced in a study of patients and donors after allogeneic stem cell transplantation. TCRdb recomputed calls from the RT-PCR reads with MiXCR, one row per CDR3 protein. The sample shows 400,000 to 450,000 distinct CDR3 sequences, around 15% of them seen only once. What was sequenced was blood, either unsorted or a sorted T cell fraction (not recorded which). The receptors stem from a human donor who was either an allogeneic HSCT recipient or a stem cell or donor lymphocyte infusion donor (not recorded which). It is not recorded whose cells these are; they may come from a transplant donor.

V and J are TRBV6-6 and TRBJ2-1, with unresolved D. Germline-derived CDR1 and CDR2 are MNHNY and SVGAGI (reference sequence). Trimming removed 5 bases at V and 5 bases at J, with 7 bases between. This CDR3 contains 12 residues. The CDR3 DNA reads as TGTGCCAGCAGTACAGCTAACAATGAGCAGTTCTTC. Its translation is CASSTANNEQFF.

V usage is TRBV7-3 and J usage is TRBJ2-1; D remains unclear. Germline CDR1 is SGHTA and CDR2 is FQGTGA. This CDR3 is built from 13 residues. Trimming left V 0 bases short and J 2 bases short, with 2 bases between. CDR3 in amino acids: CASSLTPYNEQFF. The CDR3 DNA reads as TGTGCCAGCAGCTTAACCCCCTACAATGAGCAGTTCTTC.

This clonotype was observed a handful of times. The CDR3 nucleotides read TGCGCCAGCAGCTTGGCCGCGGGTAGGGCTGAAGCTTTCTTT. Encoded protein: CASSLAAGRAEAFF. The chain combines TRBV5-1 with TRBJ1-1, with D unresolved. Trimming left V 0 bases short and J 6 bases short, with 12 bases between. There are 14 residues in the CDR3. Germline CDR1 SGHRS, CDR2 YFSETQ. Supplemented by reference TRBV5-1 and TRBJ1-1, the full variable domain reads KAGVTQTPRYLIKTRGQQVTLSCSPISGHRSVSWYQQTPGQGLQFLFEYFSETQRNKGNFPGRFSGRQFSNSRSEMNVSTLELGDSALYLCASSLAAGRAEAFFGQGTRLTVV.

In this sample, this clonotype turned up a few times. The V call is TRBV12-3 or TRBV12-4, the J call TRBJ2-7; D call uncertain. The V end was cut by 6 bases, the J end by 6 bases, with 12 bases between. The CDR3 is 12 residues long. CDR3 loop: CASSPTWVEQYF. CDR3 DNA: TGTGCCAGCAGCCCAACATGGGTCGAGCAGTACTTC.

This clonotype appeared a few times. This chain links TRBV18 with TRBJ2-4; no clear D gene. The length of the CDR3 is 13 residues. The V gene lost 4 bases and the J gene lost 0 bases, with 4 bases spanning the gap. The germline CDR1 and CDR2 sequences are KGHSH and LQKENI. CDR3 loop: CASSLLAKNIQYF. The CDR3 DNA follows: TGTGCCAGCTCACTTTTAGCCAAAAACATTCAGTACTTC.

The sample holds a few counts of this clonotype. The rearrangement joins TRBV24-1 to TRBJ2-2, with D perhaps assigned TRBD1 or TRBD2 (5 bases each). Germline CDR1 and CDR2: KGHDR and SFDVKD. The CDR3 covers 16 residues. Deletions cut 7 bases from V and 5 bases from J, with 19 bases between. CDR3 nucleotides: TGTGCCACCAGCGAGACTCGGGGACGATGGACCGGGGAGCTGTTTTTT. Translated: CATSETRGRWTGELFF.

This clonotype came up many times. The chain has TRBV15 and TRBJ2-2; possible D gene TRBD1, 5 bases. The CDR3 loop spans 15 amino acids. Germline-derived CDR1 and CDR2 are LNHNV and YYDKDF (reference sequence). Deletions cut 2 bases from V and 3 bases from J, with 10 bases between. The CDR3 is CATSRFSGYTGELFF. For the CDR3, the DNA is TGTGCCACCAGCAGATTTTCAGGGTACACCGGGGAGCTGTTTTTT.

The CDR3 DNA follows: TGTGCCAGCAGCCCACCCCATCGGACAGCCGGGGAGCTGTTTTTT. This sequence encodes CASSPPHRTAGELFF. The gene calls are TRBV7-2 and TRBJ2-2; the D gene is possibly TRBD1 (6 bases). Looked up from germline, CDR1 is SGHTA and CDR2 is FQGNSA. V lost 5 bases and J 6 bases, leaving 16 bases between the germline ends. This CDR3 region has 15 residues.

This clonotype was observed a few times. The chain uses TRBV5-1 and TRBJ2-3, with 9 nucleotides matching TRBD2. The CDR3 runs to 14 residues. CDR1 SGHRS and CDR2 YFSETQ come from the germline V gene. The V gene end was trimmed by 5 bases and the J gene end by 5 bases; junction bases not matched to a gene: 6. CDR3 coding DNA: TGCGCCAGCAGAAGGGGACTAGCTCTAGATACGCAGTATTTT. Encoded protein: CASRRGLALDTQYF. Combining the CDR3 with reference TRBV5-1 and TRBJ2-3 gives the whole variable domain KAGVTQTPRYLIKTRGQQVTLSCSPISGHRSVSWYQQTPGQGLQFLFEYFSETQRNKGNFPGRFSGRQFSNSRSEMNVSTLELGDSALYLCASRRGLALDTQYFGPGTRLTVL.

This clonotype was seen ten or more times. The chain uses TRBV29-1 and TRBJ2-7; 8 bases are a match to TRBD2. This CDR3 is built from 14 residues. The J segment lost 4 bases and the V segment lost 5 bases, leaving 10 bases of the junction unmatched. Germline CDR1 SQVTM, CDR2 ANQGSEA. The CDR3 is CSVTRGLVGYEQYF. The CDR3 DNA follows: TGCAGCGTTACCCGGGGACTAGTCGGGTACGAGCAGTACTTC.

The chain couples TRBV7-3 to TRBJ2-5, with TRBD1 matching 8 bases. CDR1 is SGHTA, CDR2 FQGTGA, per germline. With 4 bases clipped from V and 1 base from J, the junction kept 5 bases outside the gene matches. This CDR3 contains 15 residues. CDR3 amino acids: CASSSRTGSQETQYF. In DNA form, the CDR3 reads TGTGCCAGCAGCTCCAGGACAGGGAGCCAAGAGACCCAGTACTTC.

The chain joins TRBV2 to TRBJ2-1; the D is unclear. The V end lost 2 bases, the J end lost 4 bases, and 6 bases lay between the germline ends. The germline V gene encodes CDR1 SNHLY and CDR2 FYNNEI. CDR3 length: 13 residues. The CDR3 is CASSEQPYNEQFF. The DNA for the CDR3 is TGTGCCAGCAGTGAACAACCATACAATGAGCAGTTCTTC.

This clonotype showed up just a few times. The rearrangement joins TRBV6-5 to TRBJ2-2; D might be TRBD2 (5 bases). Germline V CDR1 and CDR2: MNHEY, SVGAGI. The CDR3 spans 14 residues. Trimming left V 2 bases short and J 6 bases short, with 10 bases between. CDR3 sequence reads: CASSYLGGPGELFF. The CDR3 DNA sequence: TGTGCCAGCAGTTACCTAGGCGGGCCCGGGGAGCTGTTTTTT.

The rearrangement joins TRBV3-1 to TRBJ2-7; weak D call: TRBD1 (5 bases). The CDR3 runs 16 residues. Trimming shortened V by 4 bases and J by 2 bases, and 18 bases separated the two germline ends. The germline gives CDR1 LGHDT, CDR2 YNNKEL (reference sequence). CDR3 sequence reads: CASSPTGTGATYEQYF. CDR3 bases: TGTGCCAGCAGCCCTACAGGCACAGGAGCTACCTACGAGCAGTACTTC.

The rearrangement joins TRBV20-1 to TRBJ2-7, with 7 bases matching TRBD2. Germline V gene sequence: CDR1 DFQATT, CDR2 SNEGSKA (reference sequence). With V trimmed by 3 bases and J by 7 bases, 18 bases remained unmatched. The CDR3 runs to 16 residues. The CDR3 region has the DNA TGCAGTGCTAGCGGCGGGGGAAGCGGCGTGCTCGGGGAGCAGTACTTC. Translation gives CSASGGGSGVLGEQYF.

This clonotype showed up many times. The chain combines TRBV5-1 with TRBJ2-7; a weak D match, TRBD2 (5 bases). Germline V CDR1 and CDR2: SGHRS, YFSETQ. The CDR3 totals 12 residues. V dropped 4 bases and J dropped 4 bases, with 9 bases sitting between them. The CDR3 region has the DNA TGCGCCAGCAGCGAGGAGGAATACGAGCAGTACTTC. Protein: CASSEEEYEQYF.

The rearrangement links TRBV11-2 to TRBJ1-1; no definite D call. Trimming left V 3 bases short and J 4 bases short, with 9 bases between. The CDR3 has 13 amino acids. Germline V gene sequence: CDR1 SGHAT, CDR2 FQNNGV. Here the CDR3 DNA reads TGTGCCAGCAGCTTGTGGGGTTTCACTGAAGCTTTCTTT. The encoded protein is CASSLWGFTEAFF. The full variable domain, with the rest looked up from reference TRBV11-2 and TRBJ1-1, is EAGVAQSPRYKIIEKRQSVAFWCNPISGHATLYWYQQILGQGPKLLIQFQNNGVVDDSQLPKDRFSAERLKGVDSTLKIQPAKLEDSAVYLCASSLWGFTEAFFGQGTRLTVV.

The chain uses TRBV4-3 and TRBJ1-2; 7 bases fit TRBD1. The CDR3 is 16 residues long. V shed 0 bases, J shed 3 bases, and the junction held 7 bases outside the gene matches. From germline, CDR1 is LGHNA and CDR2 YSLEER. The CDR3 sequence is CASSQDRQGNDYGYTF. The CDR3, as DNA: TGCGCCAGCAGCCAAGATCGACAGGGTAATGACTATGGCTACACCTTC.

CDR3 nucleotides: TGTGCCAGCACCCCCCGGGGCTCCTATAATTCACCCCTCCACTTT. Amino acids: CASTPRGSYNSPLHF. The chain has TRBV7-8 and TRBJ1-6; no clear D gene. The CDR3 loop spans 15 amino acids. Germline CDR1 and CDR2: SGHVS and FQNEAQ. With 7 bases removed from V and 0 bases from J, the gap between germline ends came to 10 bases.

This clonotype was detected only a few times. J is TRBJ1-2 and V is TRBV20-1; 8 nucleotides line up with TRBD1. The V gene's germline CDR1 is DFQATT and CDR2 SNEGSKA (reference sequence). The CDR3 has 13 amino acids. With 7 bases clipped from V and 0 bases from J, the junction kept 4 bases outside the gene matches. Written as DNA, the CDR3 is TGCAGTGACGGGACAGGCCCTAACTATGGCTACACCTTC. This gives the protein CSDGTGPNYGYTF.

This clonotype was counted ten times or more. The chain couples TRBV9 to TRBJ2-2, with a possible D match to TRBD2 (6 bases). CDR3 size: 15 residues. The V gene's germline CDR1 is SGDLS and CDR2 YYNGEE. Trimming took off 3 bases at V and 6 bases at J, with 15 bases between the two ends. Here the CDR3 DNA reads TGTGCCAGCAGCGCGCCGGGACTGAGATCCGGGGAGCTGTTTTTT. Its translation: CASSAPGLRSGELFF. The variable domain in full, completed from reference TRBV9 and TRBJ2-2, reads DSGVTQTPKHLITATGQRVTLRCSPRSGDLSVYWYQQSLDQGLQFLIQYYNGEERAKGNILERFSAQQFPDLHSELNLSSLELGDSALYFCASSAPGLRSGELFFGEGSRLTVL.

The chain joins TRBV5-1 to TRBJ2-3; no firm D call. Germline loops: CDR1 SGHRS, CDR2 YFSETQ. The CDR3 contains 12 residues. Trimming shortened V by 2 bases and J by 4 bases, and 5 bases separated the two germline ends. CDR3 sequence reads: CASSFPSDTQYF. CDR3 nucleotides: TGCGCCAGCAGCTTCCCATCAGATACGCAGTATTTT.

This clonotype has a handful of counts. The chain couples TRBV5-1 to TRBJ2-1; 15 nucleotides match TRBD2. V trimming: 3 bases; J trimming: 14 bases; junction bases outside the gene matches: 3. The V gene's germline CDR1 is SGHRS and CDR2 YFSETQ. CDR3 length equals 13 residues. The CDR3 DNA reads as TGCGCCAGCAGCTCGGGACTAGCGGGAGGAGAGTTCTTC. As protein: CASSSGLAGGEFF. Full variable domain (missing parts from reference TRBV5-1 and TRBJ2-1): KAGVTQTPRYLIKTRGQQVTLSCSPISGHRSVSWYQQTPGQGLQFLFEYFSETQRNKGNFPGRFSGRQFSNSRSEMNVSTLELGDSALYLCASSSGLAGGEFFGPGTRLTVL.

The chain links TRBV2 to TRBJ2-1; 10 nucleotides align to TRBD2. The junction had 7 bases not matched to a gene; V was cut back by 1 base and J by 10 bases. This CDR3 spans 15 amino acids. CDR1 is SNHLY and CDR2 is FYNNEI in the germline V gene. CDR3 sequence (DNA): TGTGCCAGCAGTGAAGAAGCTAGCGGGAGAATGGAGCAGTTCTTC. Its protein product is CASSEEASGRMEQFF.